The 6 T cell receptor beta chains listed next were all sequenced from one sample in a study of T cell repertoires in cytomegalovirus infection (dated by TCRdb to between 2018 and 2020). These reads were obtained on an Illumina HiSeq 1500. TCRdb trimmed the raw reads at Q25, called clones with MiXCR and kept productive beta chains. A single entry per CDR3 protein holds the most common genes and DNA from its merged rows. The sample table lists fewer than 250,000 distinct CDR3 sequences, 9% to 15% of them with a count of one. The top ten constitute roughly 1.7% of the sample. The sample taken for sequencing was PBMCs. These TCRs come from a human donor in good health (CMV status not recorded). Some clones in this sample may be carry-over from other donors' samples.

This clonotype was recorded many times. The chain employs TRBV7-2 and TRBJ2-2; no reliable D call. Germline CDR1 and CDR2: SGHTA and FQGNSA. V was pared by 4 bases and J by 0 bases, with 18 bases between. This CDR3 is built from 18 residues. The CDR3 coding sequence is TGTGCCAGCAGCTCCCCCCTATCGGCCTTAACGAACACCGGGGAGCTGTTTTTT. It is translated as CASSSPLSALTNTGELFF.

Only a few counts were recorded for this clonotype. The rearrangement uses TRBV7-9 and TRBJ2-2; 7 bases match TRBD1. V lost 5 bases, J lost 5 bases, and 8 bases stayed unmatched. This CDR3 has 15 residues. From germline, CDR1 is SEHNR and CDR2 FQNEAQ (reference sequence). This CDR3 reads CASSPPGGWTGELFF. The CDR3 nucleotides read TGTGCCAGCAGCCCACCAGGGGGTTGGACCGGGGAGCTGTTTTTT. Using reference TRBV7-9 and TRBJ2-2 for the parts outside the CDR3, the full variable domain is DTGVSQNPRHKITKRGQNVTFRCDPISEHNRLYWYRQTLGQGPEFLTYFQNEAQLEKSRLLSDRFSAERPKGSFSTLEIQRTEQGDSAMYLCASSPPGGWTGELFFGEGSRLTVL.

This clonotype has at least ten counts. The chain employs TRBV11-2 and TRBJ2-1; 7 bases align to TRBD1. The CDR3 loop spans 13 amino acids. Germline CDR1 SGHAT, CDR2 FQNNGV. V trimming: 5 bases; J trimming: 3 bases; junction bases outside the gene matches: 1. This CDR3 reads CASSQGDYNEQFF. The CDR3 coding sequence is TGTGCCAGCAGCCAGGGGGACTACAATGAGCAGTTCTTC.

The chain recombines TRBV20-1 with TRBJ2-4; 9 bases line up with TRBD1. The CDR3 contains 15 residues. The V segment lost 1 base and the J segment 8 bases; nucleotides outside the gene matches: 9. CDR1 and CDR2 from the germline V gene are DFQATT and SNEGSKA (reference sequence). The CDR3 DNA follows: TGCAGTGCTAGAGTAGGGGACAGGGTGGAACACATTCAGTACTTC. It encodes CSARVGDRVEHIQYF.

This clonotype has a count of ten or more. CDR3 amino acids: CASKAGGINEQFF. The CDR3 DNA is TGTGCCAGCAAAGCGGGAGGGATCAATGAGCAGTTCTTC. The chain carries TRBV12-3 or TRBV12-4 and TRBJ2-1; TRBD2 agrees at 10 bases. This CDR3 spans 13 amino acids. V dropped 7 bases and J dropped 6; count of bases not matched to a gene: 3.

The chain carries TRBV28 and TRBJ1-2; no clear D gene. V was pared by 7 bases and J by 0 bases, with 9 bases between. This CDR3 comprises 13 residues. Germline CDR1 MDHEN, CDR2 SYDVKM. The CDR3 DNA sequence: TGTGCCAGCAAGGTGCCTCCTAACTATGGCTACACCTTC. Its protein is CASKVPPNYGYTF.